This T cell receptor (beta chain) came from a study of long-term antiretroviral therapy in people with HIV. Concerning this clone itself: Its antigen is still unknown.

Regarding the study as a whole: Pre-ART clonal expansions dominated every time point's repertoire. Collection of the blood, which took place between the mid-2000s and the late 2010s, possibly occurred under older ART regimens. Information on adherence, resistance and therapy changes was unavailable.

There are 12 residues in the CDR3. Germline V gene lookup returns CDR1 MDHEN and CDR2 SYDVKM. Trimming took off 8 bases at V and 4 bases at J, with 11 bases between the two ends. Survey-level resolution applied to immunoSEQ assay v3.0. Sequencing was designed to cover about 40,000-55,000 T-cell genomes in each sample. The data were produced by immunoSEQ multiplex PCR, yet TCRdb's version contains in-frame clones alone and is incomplete. The sample holds around 29,000 clones, 95% seen once. This TCR was recovered from a man aged 50 to 60 with HIV. This chain connects TRBV28 to TRBJ1-2, with D perhaps TRBD1 (6 bases). Sequenced here: unsorted PBMCs, sampled 5.3 years after starting antiretroviral therapy. The CDR3 here is CASSGGFYGYTF. The CDR3 DNA follows: TGTGCCAGCTCGGGGGGCTTCTATGGCTACACCTTC.